What follows are 11 T cell receptor beta chains derived from one specimen sequenced in a study of T cell repertoires in aging, cancer and after chemotherapy. Rearranged V-D-J TRB sequences were amplified with a mixed TRB-A/B primer pool. TCRdb ran MiXCR on the multiplex PCR reads and lists one entry per CDR3 protein. Here the sample spans some 10,000 distinct CDR3 sequences, around 39% being singletons. Peripheral blood genomic DNA, not sorted cells or RNA, was the template. Sequenced material: blood. The receptors derive from a human donor in good health.

The chain carries TRBV15 and TRBJ2-5; TRBD2 agrees at 8 bases. This CDR3 contains 16 residues. J lost 1 base, V lost 4 bases, and 8 bases had no gene match. From germline, CDR1 is LNHNV and CDR2 YYDKDF (reference sequence). For the CDR3, the DNA is TGTGCCACCAGCATGGTGCCAGCGGGGGCCCAAGAGACCCAGTACTTC. This gives the protein CATSMVPAGAQETQYF.

The chain employs TRBV12-3 or TRBV12-4 and TRBJ1-2, with a tentative D call TRBD1 (5 bases). The V and J ends lost 5 bases and 7 bases respectively, with 14 bases between them. The CDR3 totals 13 residues. DNA for the CDR3: TGTGCCAGCAGTCCAACGGGGCTGGGTGGCTACACCTTC. Protein sequence: CASSPTGLGGYTF.

By share, this clonotype counts as medium-sized. J is TRBJ1-4 and V is TRBV30; D ambiguous. Germline CDR1 is GTSNPN and CDR2 is SVGIG (reference sequence). The CDR3 consists of 16 residues. V lost 0 bases to trimming and J lost 5 bases, with 16 bases between them. In DNA, the CDR3 is TGTGCCTGGAGTGTTGGGCATCGGGCGGGGAATGAAAAACTGTTTTTT. It is translated as CAWSVGHRAGNEKLFF.

The rearrangement uses TRBV19 and TRBJ2-7; 9 nucleotides match TRBD1. CDR3 length: 14 residues. Unmatched junction bases numbered 8, after V lost 9 bases and J lost 2 bases. Per germline, CDR1 LNHDA and CDR2 SQIVND (reference sequence). CDR3 loop: CASSQGQGPYEQYF. Here the CDR3 DNA reads TGTGCCAGCAGCCAAGGACAGGGGCCCTACGAGCAGTACTTC.

The J gene is TRBJ1-3, the V gene TRBV29-1; 8 bases line up with TRBD1. With 3 bases clipped from V and 6 bases from J, the junction kept 10 bases outside the gene matches. The CDR3 is 15 amino acids. CDR1 SQVTM and CDR2 ANQGSEA come from the germline V gene. The CDR3 region has the DNA TGCAGCGTTGAGCAAGGACAGGGCCTGTCAAACACCATATATTTT. This sequence encodes CSVEQGQGLSNTIYF.

This clonotype was seen just once. The chain couples TRBV30 to TRBJ1-3; D not resolved. Germline CDR1 is GTSNPN and CDR2 is SVGIG (reference sequence). CDR3 size: 13 residues. Trimming removed 2 bases at V and 5 bases at J, with 10 bases between. The CDR3 DNA is TGTGCCTGGAGTATTGACCAGAGAAACACCATATATTTT. Translated, it gives CAWSIDQRNTIYF.

The chain recombines TRBV29-1 with TRBJ2-1; TRBD2 matches 7 bases. With V trimmed by 7 bases and J by 4 bases, 10 bases remained unmatched. Germline V gene sequence: CDR1 SQVTM, CDR2 ANQGSEA. The CDR3 runs 14 residues. The CDR3 protein is CSGHSLAEYNEQFF. In DNA, the CDR3 is TGCAGCGGCCACAGCCTAGCGGAATACAATGAGCAGTTCTTC.

The V call is TRBV24-1, the J call TRBJ2-7; TRBD1 aligns across 12 bases. Looked up from germline, CDR1 is KGHDR and CDR2 is SFDVKD. After removal of 4 bases from V and 7 bases from J, the junction contained 7 bases not matched to a gene. CDR3 length equals 15 residues. CDR3 nucleotides: TGTGCCACCAGTGACCCGGGACAGGGGGCCGGTGAGCAGTACTTC. Translated, it gives CATSDPGQGAGEQYF.

This clonotype was counted a few times. The chain uses TRBV19 and TRBJ1-1, with unresolved D. V lost 1 base, J lost 0 bases, and 12 bases lay in between. CDR1 is LNHDA and CDR2 is SQIVND in the germline V gene (reference sequence). The CDR3 is made up of 16 amino acids. CDR3 region: CASSIVRISMNTEAFF. CDR3 DNA: TGTGCCAGTAGTATAGTGAGGATTAGCATGAACACTGAAGCTTTCTTT.

The J gene is TRBJ2-7, the V gene TRBV19; 7 bases line up with TRBD2. V shed 9 bases and J 3 bases; nucleotides not matched to a gene: 14. CDR3 length equals 15 residues. Germline V gives CDR1 LNHDA, CDR2 SQIVND (reference sequence). CDR3 bases: TGTGCCAGCCAAGCCAGCGGGGCACCTATCTACGAGCAGTACTTC. This encodes CASQASGAPIYEQYF.

The gene calls are TRBV19 and TRBJ1-1; D might be TRBD1 (5 bases). The V gene's germline CDR1 is LNHDA and CDR2 SQIVND (reference sequence). The CDR3 covers 13 residues. Trimming removed 1 base at V and 4 bases at J, with 7 bases between. The CDR3 bases are TGTGCCAGTAGTATAGGGGGGGTCACTGAAGCTTTCTTT. Translating gives CASSIGGVTEAFF. Supplemented by reference TRBV19 and TRBJ1-1, the full variable domain reads DGGITQSPKYLFRKEGQNVTLSCEQNLNHDAMYWYRQDPGQGLRLIYYSQIVNDFQKGDIAEGYSVSREKKESFPLTVTSAQKNPTAFYLCASSIGGVTEAFFGQGTRLTVV.